This T cell receptor beta chain is from a study of blood T cell repertoires in COVID-19. About the study: Italy, Spain and the United States were the sources of the convalescent and acute COVID-19 samples. In each case, the material was cDNA or gDNA derived from T cells, B-cell-depleted T cells, or PBMCs.

As originally analysed: Nucleated cell counts were estimated from reference gene primer amplification. Sequencing used immunoSEQ multiplex PCR; TCRdb keeps in-frame clones, though not all of them. V, J and clone size were drawn from that table, and D and trimming were deduced from the DNA. The sample has around 240,000 clones, 70% to 85% seen once. The trim removed 6 bases at V and 2 bases at J, leaving 8 bases unmatched. CDR3 size: 16 residues. Germline CDR1 is SNHLY and CDR2 is FYNNEI. The sample was peripheral blood. The receptor was derived from a woman of 80 years or more with acute or convalescent COVID-19. The chain recombines TRBV2 with TRBJ2-3; 10 positions match TRBD2. CDR3 protein: CASRAGTSVVTDTQYF. The CDR3, as DNA: TGTGCCAGCAGAGCCGGGACTAGCGTCGTCACAGATACGCAGTATTTT. Variable domain in full (rest from reference TRBV2 and TRBJ2-3): EPEVTQTPSHQVTQMGQEVILRCVPISNHLYFYWYRQILGQKVEFLVSFYNNEISEKSEIFDDQFSVERPDGSNFTLKIRSTKLEDSAMYFCASRAGTSVVTDTQYFGPGTRLTVL.